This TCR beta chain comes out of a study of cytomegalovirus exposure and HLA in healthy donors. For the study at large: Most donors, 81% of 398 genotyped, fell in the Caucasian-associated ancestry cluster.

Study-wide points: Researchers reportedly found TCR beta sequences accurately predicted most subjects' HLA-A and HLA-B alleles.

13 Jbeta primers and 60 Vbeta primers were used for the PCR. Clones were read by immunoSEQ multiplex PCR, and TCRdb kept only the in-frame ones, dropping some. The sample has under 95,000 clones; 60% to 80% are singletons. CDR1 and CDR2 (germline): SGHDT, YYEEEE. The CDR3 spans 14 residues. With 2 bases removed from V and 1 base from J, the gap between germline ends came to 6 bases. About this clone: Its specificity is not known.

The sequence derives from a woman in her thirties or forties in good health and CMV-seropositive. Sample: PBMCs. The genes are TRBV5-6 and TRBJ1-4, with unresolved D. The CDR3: CASSFYGTNEKLFF. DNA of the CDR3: TGTGCCAGCAGCTTTTACGGAACTAATGAAAAACTGTTTTTT.